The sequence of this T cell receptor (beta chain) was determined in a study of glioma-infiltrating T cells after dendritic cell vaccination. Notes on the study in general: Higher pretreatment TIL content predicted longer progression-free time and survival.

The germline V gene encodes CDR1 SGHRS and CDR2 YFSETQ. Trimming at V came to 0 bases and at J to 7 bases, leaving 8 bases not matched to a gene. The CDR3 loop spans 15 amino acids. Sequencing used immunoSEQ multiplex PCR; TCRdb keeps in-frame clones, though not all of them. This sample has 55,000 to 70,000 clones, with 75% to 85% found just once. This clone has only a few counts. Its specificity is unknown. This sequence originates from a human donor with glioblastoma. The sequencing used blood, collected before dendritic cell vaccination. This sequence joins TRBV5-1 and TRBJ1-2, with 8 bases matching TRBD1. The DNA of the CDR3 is TGCGCCAGCAGCTTGGGACAGGGGCCCCGTAGTGGCTACACCTTC. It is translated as CASSLGQGPRSGYTF.